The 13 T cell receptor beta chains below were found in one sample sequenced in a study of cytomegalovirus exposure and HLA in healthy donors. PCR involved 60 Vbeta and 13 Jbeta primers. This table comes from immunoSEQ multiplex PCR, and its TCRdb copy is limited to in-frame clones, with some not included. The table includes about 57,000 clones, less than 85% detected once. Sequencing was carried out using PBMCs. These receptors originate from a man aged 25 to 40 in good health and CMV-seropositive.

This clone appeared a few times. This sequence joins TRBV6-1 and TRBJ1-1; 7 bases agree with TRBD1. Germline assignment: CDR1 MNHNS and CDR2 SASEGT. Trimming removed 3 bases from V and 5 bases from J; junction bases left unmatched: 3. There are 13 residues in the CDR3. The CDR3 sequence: CASSETGRTEAFF. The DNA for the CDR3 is TGTGCCAGCAGTGAGACAGGGAGAACTGAAGCTTTCTTT.

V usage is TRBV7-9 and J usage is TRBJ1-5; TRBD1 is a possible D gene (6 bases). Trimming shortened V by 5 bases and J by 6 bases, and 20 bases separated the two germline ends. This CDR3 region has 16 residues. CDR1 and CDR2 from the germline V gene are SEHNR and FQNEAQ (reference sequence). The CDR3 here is CASSLGSGARGQPQHF. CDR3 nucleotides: TGTGCCAGCAGCCTTGGATCAGGGGCCAGGGGTCAGCCCCAGCATTTT. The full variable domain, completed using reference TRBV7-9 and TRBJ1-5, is DTGVSQNPRHKITKRGQNVTFRCDPISEHNRLYWYRQTLGQGPEFLTYFQNEAQLEKSRLLSDRFSAERPKGSFSTLEIQRTEQGDSAMYLCASSLGSGARGQPQHFGDGTRLSIL.

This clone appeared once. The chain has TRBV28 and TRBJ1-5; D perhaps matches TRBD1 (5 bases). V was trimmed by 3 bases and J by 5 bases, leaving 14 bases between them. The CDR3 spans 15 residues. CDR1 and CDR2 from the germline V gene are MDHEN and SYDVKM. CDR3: CASSFVGTFDQPQHF. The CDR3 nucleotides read TGTGCCAGCAGTTTCGTAGGGACTTTCGATCAGCCCCAGCATTTT. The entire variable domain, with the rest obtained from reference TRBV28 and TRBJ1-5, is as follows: DVKVTQSSRYLVKRTGEKVFLECVQDMDHENMFWYRQDPGLGLRLIYFSYDVKMKEKGDIPEGYSVSREKKERFSLILESASTNQTSMYLCASSFVGTFDQPQHFGDGTRLSIL.

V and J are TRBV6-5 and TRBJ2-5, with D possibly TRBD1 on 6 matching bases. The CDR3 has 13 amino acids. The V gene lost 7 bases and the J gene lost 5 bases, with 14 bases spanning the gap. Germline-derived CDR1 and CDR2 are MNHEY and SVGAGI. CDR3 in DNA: TGTGCCAGCACTCCCAACAGGGAGGAGACCCAGTACTTC. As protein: CASTPNREETQYF.

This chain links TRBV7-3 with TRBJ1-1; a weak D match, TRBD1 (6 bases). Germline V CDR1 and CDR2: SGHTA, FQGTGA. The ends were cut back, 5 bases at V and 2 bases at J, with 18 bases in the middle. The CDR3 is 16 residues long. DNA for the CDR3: TGTGCCAGCAGCCCACTCCGCCGGGGGGCCAACACTGAAGCTTTCTTT. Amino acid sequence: CASSPLRRGANTEAFF.

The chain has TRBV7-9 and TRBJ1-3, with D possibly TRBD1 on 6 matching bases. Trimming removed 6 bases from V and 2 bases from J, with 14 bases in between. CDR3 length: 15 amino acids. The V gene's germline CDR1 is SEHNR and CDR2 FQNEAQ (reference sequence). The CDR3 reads CASSYPGTTGNTIYF. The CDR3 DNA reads TGTGCCAGCAGTTATCCCGGGACAACTGGAAACACCATATATTTT.

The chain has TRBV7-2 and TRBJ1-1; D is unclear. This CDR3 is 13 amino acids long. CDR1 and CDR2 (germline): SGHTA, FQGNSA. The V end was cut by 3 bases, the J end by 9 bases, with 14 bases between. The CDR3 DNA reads TGTGCCAGCAGCTTTCACCCCACAGACAAAGCTTTCTTT. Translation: CASSFHPTDKAFF.

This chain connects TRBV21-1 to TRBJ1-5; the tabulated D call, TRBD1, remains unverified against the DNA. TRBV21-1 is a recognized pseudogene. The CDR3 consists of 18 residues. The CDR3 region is CASSKVEAGWYSNQPQHF. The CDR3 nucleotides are TGTGCCAGCAGCAAAGTCGAGGCAGGGTGGTATAGCAATCAGCCCCAGCATTTT.

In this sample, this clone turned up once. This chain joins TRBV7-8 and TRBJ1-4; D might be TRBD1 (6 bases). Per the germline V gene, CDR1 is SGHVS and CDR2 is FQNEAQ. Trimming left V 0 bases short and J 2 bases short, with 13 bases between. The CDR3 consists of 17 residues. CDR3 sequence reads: CASSLAGTFLTNEKLFF. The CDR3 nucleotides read TGTGCCAGCAGCTTAGCGGGGACATTTCTGACTAATGAAAAACTGTTTTTT.

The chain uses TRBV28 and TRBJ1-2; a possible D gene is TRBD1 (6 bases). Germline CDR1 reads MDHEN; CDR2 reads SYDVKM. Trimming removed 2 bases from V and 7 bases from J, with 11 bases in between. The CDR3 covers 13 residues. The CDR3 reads CASSLTRGCGYTF. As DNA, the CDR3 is TGTGCCAGCAGTTTAACCAGGGGATGTGGCTACACCTTC.

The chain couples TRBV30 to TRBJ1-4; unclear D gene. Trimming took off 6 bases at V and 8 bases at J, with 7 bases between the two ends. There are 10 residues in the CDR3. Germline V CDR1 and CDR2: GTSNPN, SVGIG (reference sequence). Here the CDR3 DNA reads TGTGCCTGTCGAGGAGAAAAACTGTTTTTT. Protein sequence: CACRGEKLFF.

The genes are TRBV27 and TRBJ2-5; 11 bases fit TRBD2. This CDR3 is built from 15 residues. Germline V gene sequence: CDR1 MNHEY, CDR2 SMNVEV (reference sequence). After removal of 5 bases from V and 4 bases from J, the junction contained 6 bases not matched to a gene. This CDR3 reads CASSVSGGARETQYF. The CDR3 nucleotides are TGTGCCAGCAGTGTTAGCGGGGGGGCCAGAGAGACCCAGTACTTC.

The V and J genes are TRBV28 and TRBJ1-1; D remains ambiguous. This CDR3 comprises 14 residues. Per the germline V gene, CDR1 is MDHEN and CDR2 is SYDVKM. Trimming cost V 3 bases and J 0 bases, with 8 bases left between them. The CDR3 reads CASSLQEMNTEAFF. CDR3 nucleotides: TGTGCCAGCAGTTTGCAGGAAATGAACACTGAAGCTTTCTTT.